The 23 T cell receptor beta chains below all came from one sample that was sequenced in a study of spatial heterogeneity in lung cancer (dated by TCRdb to the late 2010s). The paper as a whole reports these results and caveats: The tumor nonsynonymous mutation count correlated with the number of expanded intratumoral alpha and beta TCRs.

Receptor libraries were prepared by 5' RACE. Sequencing was carried out with a NextSeq 500. TCRdb reworked the public reads: Q25 trimming with fastp, MiXCR clone assembly, productive beta chains retained. Rows with a matching CDR3 protein are joined into one entry that keeps the most common DNA and genes. This sample is represented by about 9,200 distinct CDR3 sequences; 2.9% of them were singletons. The ten largest clonotypes hold approximately 14% of the sample. Taken with the paper, the label for time point translates to: sample taken at primary tumor resection. The antigens of these receptors remain unknown. The source material was lung tumor tissue, sampled at surgery. These receptors came from a male donor with early-stage non-small cell lung cancer.

This clonotype was counted at least ten times. The chain employs TRBV28 and TRBJ1-1; D call uncertain. Germline assignment: CDR1 MDHEN and CDR2 SYDVKM. The CDR3 covers 15 residues. The V end was cut by 2 bases, the J end by 4 bases, with 14 bases between. CDR3 amino acids: CASSLELGGVTEAFF. The DNA for the CDR3 is TGTGCCAGCAGTTTAGAGTTAGGCGGGGTCACTGAAGCTTTCTTT. Combining the CDR3 with reference TRBV28 and TRBJ1-1 gives the whole variable domain DVKVTQSSRYLVKRTGEKVFLECVQDMDHENMFWYRQDPGLGLRLIYFSYDVKMKEKGDIPEGYSVSREKKERFSLILESASTNQTSMYLCASSLELGGVTEAFFGQGTRLTVV.

By its share, this clonotype is medium-sized. CDR3 sequence (DNA): TGCAGTGCCAAAACGACAGGGGGTGTCTCTGGGGCCAACGTCCTGACTTTC. The encoded protein is CSAKTTGGVSGANVLTF. The chain joins TRBV20-1 to TRBJ2-6, with 9 bases lining up with TRBD1. Per the germline V gene, CDR1 is DFQATT and CDR2 is SNEGSKA (reference sequence). This CDR3 has 17 amino acids. J was trimmed by 0 bases and V by 6 bases; bases with no gene match: 9.

This clonotype was seen a handful of times. The gene calls are TRBV10-3 and TRBJ1-6; 11 bases map to TRBD1. V shed 7 bases and J 7 bases; nucleotides not matched to a gene: 3. This CDR3 comprises 14 residues. Germline V gives CDR1 ENHRY, CDR2 SYGVKD. CDR3: CAINWDRGNSPLHF. DNA of the CDR3: TGTGCCATCAATTGGGACAGGGGGAATTCACCCCTCCACTTT.

This clonotype was detected many times. CDR3 nucleotides: TGTGCCAGCAGCAAGGTGGGCAGTTCCTACGAGCAGTACTTC. It encodes CASSKVGSSYEQYF. This rearrangement joins TRBV7-9 to TRBJ2-7; D is unclear. The CDR3 loop spans 14 amino acids. Trimming removed 5 bases from V and 1 base from J, with 12 bases in between. Germline CDR1 and CDR2: SEHNR and FQNEAQ (reference sequence).

Many counts were recorded for this clonotype. The chain has TRBV27 and TRBJ1-5; D is unclear. Germline loops: CDR1 MNHEY, CDR2 SMNVEV (reference sequence). There are 13 residues in the CDR3. Between the trimmed V and J ends, which lost 3 bases and 7 bases, there was a span of 10 bases. CDR3 amino acids: CASSLGYGQPQHF. Here the CDR3 DNA reads TGTGCCAGCAGTTTGGGATATGGGCAGCCCCAGCATTTT.

This clonotype occurred many times. This chain joins TRBV2 and TRBJ1-2, with D tentatively TRBD1 (6 bases). The CDR3 contains 14 residues. Germline lookup yields CDR1 SNHLY and CDR2 FYNNEI. With 7 bases removed from V and 0 bases from J, the gap between germline ends came to 12 bases. The CDR3 region has the DNA TGTGCCAGCAACACCGGGACATCTAACTATGGCTACACCTTC. It is translated as CASNTGTSNYGYTF.

This clonotype has a count of ten or more. V and J are TRBV3-1 and TRBJ1-2; D is perhaps TRBD1 (6 bases). CDR1 LGHDT and CDR2 YNNKEL come from the germline V gene (reference sequence). The CDR3 is made up of 17 amino acids. V was clipped by 0 bases and J by 2 bases, with 16 bases between them. CDR3 amino acids: CASSQDLTGSLNYGYTF. The CDR3 bases are TGTGCCAGCAGCCAAGATCTTACAGGGTCCTTAAACTATGGCTACACCTTC.

This clonotype showed up many times. The chain couples TRBV15 to TRBJ2-6; 7 nucleotides line up with TRBD1. This CDR3 comprises 19 residues. The germline V gene encodes CDR1 LNHNV and CDR2 YYDKDF (reference sequence). Trimming took 1 base from V and 0 from J; bases not matched to a gene: 9. As DNA, the CDR3 is TGTGCCACCAGCAGAGCCTTGACAGGGACAATCTCTGGGGCCAACGTCCTGACTTTC. Translated: CATSRALTGTISGANVLTF.

This clonotype was seen repeatedly, ten times or more. The genes are TRBV6-6 and TRBJ1-6; D gene unclear. V dropped 5 bases and J dropped 7 bases, with 12 bases sitting between them. The CDR3 consists of 14 residues. Per the germline V gene, CDR1 is MNHNY and CDR2 is SVGAGI (reference sequence). This CDR3 is CASSQRVMNSPLHF. The CDR3 DNA is TGTGCCAGCAGTCAAAGGGTCATGAATTCACCCCTCCACTTT.

At least ten counts were recorded for this clonotype. This chain links TRBV12-3 or TRBV12-4 with TRBJ1-1; no firm D call. The CDR3 consists of 14 residues. V was cut by 5 bases and J by 2 bases, with 12 bases left in between. The CDR3 spells CASSIRGANTEAFF. DNA for the CDR3: TGTGCCAGCAGTATTCGCGGAGCAAACACTGAAGCTTTCTTT.

This clonotype has ten or more counts. V and J are TRBV2 and TRBJ2-3; D not resolved. The CDR3 covers 15 residues. Trimming left V 7 bases short and J 6 bases short, with 20 bases between. Germline values: CDR1 SNHLY, CDR2 FYNNEI. The CDR3 sequence: CASTRAYTSRDTQYF. The CDR3 DNA reads TGTGCCAGCACACGGGCGTACACGTCGCGGGATACGCAGTATTTT.

In its sample, this clonotype was seen many times. This chain connects TRBV12-3 or TRBV12-4 to TRBJ2-4; the D call may be TRBD1 or TRBD2 (5 bases each). V lost 5 bases to trimming and J lost 6 bases, with 14 bases between them. The CDR3 sequence is 14 residues long. In DNA, the CDR3 is TGTGCCAGCAGTACCGGGACCGGAGGAAACATTCAGTACTTC. Its translation: CASSTGTGGNIQYF.

This clonotype was detected only a few times. One junction end does not reproduce the germline sequence, and a read error may be involved. The chain joins TRBV12-3 or TRBV12-4 to TRBJ1-1, with 7 bases aligning to TRBD1. The CDR3 loop spans 15 amino acids. The CDR3 here is CASTLARGRGIEAFF. In nucleotides, the CDR3 is TGTGCCAGCACTTTAGCAAGGGGGCGGGGTATTGAAGCTTTCTTT.

With respect to this clonotype: Just one base apart from a much larger clone, this may be a read error. This chain links TRBV12-3 or TRBV12-4 with TRBJ1-4, with D hard to call. This CDR3 spans 16 amino acids. V was pared by 2 bases and J by 7 bases, with 17 bases between. CDR3 region: CASSLQRPIVGEKLFF. In nucleotides, the CDR3 is TGTGCCAGCAGTTTACAACGTCCTATTGTGGGTGAAAAACTGTTTTTT.

Judged by abundance, this clonotype is medium-sized. CDR3 sequence (DNA): TGCGCCAGCAGCACTGGAGGGACAGGGACTGGGGCCAACGTCCTGACTTTC. Its protein product is CASSTGGTGTGANVLTF. This rearrangement joins TRBV5-1 to TRBJ2-6, with TRBD1 matching over 9 bases. V trimming: 4 bases; J trimming: 2 bases; junction bases outside the gene matches: 7. Germline V gives CDR1 SGHRS, CDR2 YFSETQ. This CDR3 has 17 residues.

This clonotype came up many times. This chain joins TRBV10-3 and TRBJ2-2; D not certain. V lost 6 bases and J lost 5, with 13 bases in between. Germline CDR1 is ENHRY and CDR2 is SYGVKD. This CDR3 region has 14 residues. The CDR3 loop is CAIRSSLLTGELFF. CDR3 DNA sequence: TGTGCCATCAGATCCTCCCTTTTAACCGGGGAGCTGTTTTTT.

This clonotype is medium-sized within its sample. This chain uses TRBV29-1 with TRBJ1-3; 10 bases line up with TRBD1. The J segment lost 0 bases and the V segment lost 4 bases, leaving 9 bases of the junction unmatched. This CDR3 is 17 amino acids long. Germline-derived CDR1 and CDR2 are SQVTM and ANQGSEA. Here the CDR3 reads CSVAGTGVADSGNTIYF. Written as DNA, the CDR3 is TGCAGCGTTGCCGGGACAGGGGTCGCCGACTCTGGAAACACCATATATTTT.

This clonotype has ten or more counts. The V and J genes are TRBV5-1 and TRBJ2-3, with TRBD2 identical over 11 bases. The trim removed 5 bases at V and 4 bases at J, leaving 3 bases unmatched. Germline V lookup: CDR1 SGHRS, CDR2 YFSETQ. CDR3 size: 14 residues. The CDR3 coding sequence is TGCGCCAGCAGACTAGCGGGGGTTGCAGATACGCAGTATTTT. Its protein product is CASRLAGVADTQYF.

This clonotype occurred many times. J is TRBJ2-1 and V is TRBV7-3; 10 bases fit TRBD2. V shed 2 bases and J 9 bases; nucleotides not matched to a gene: 7. CDR1 and CDR2 from the germline V gene are SGHTA and FQGTGA. The CDR3 has 15 residues. Here the CDR3 DNA reads TGTGCCAGCAGCTTACCTAGCGGGGGAGTACGTGAGCAGTTCTTC. Amino acid sequence: CASSLPSGGVREQFF.

This clonotype is judged medium-sized (0.01 to 0.1%). V usage is TRBV6-2 or TRBV6-3 and J usage is TRBJ2-7; tentative D call: TRBD1 (5 bases). This CDR3 contains 14 residues. The germline V gene has CDR1 MNHEY and CDR2 SVGEGT. Trimming stripped 6 bases from V and 4 bases from J, with 16 bases between. The CDR3 sequence: CASSTYDQGYEQYF. The DNA for the CDR3 is TGTGCCAGCAGCACTTACGACCAGGGTTACGAGCAGTACTTC.

V usage is TRBV25-1 and J usage is TRBJ1-1; D unresolved. Germline CDR1 reads MGHDK; CDR2 reads SYGVNS. Deletions cut 1 base from V and 4 bases from J, with 13 bases between. This CDR3 is 15 amino acids long. The CDR3 coding sequence is TGTGCCAGCAGTGAATTTCGGGTGTCCGCCACTGAAGCTTTCTTT. This translates into CASSEFRVSATEAFF.

This clonotype has at least ten counts. The gene calls are TRBV7-9 and TRBJ1-1; D possibly corresponds to TRBD1 (6 bases). Germline assignment: CDR1 SEHNR and CDR2 FQNEAQ (reference sequence). The V and J ends lost 5 bases and 1 base respectively, with 11 bases between them. The CDR3 runs to 14 residues. CDR3 nucleotides: TGTGCCAGCAGCCTGACAGGACCGAACACTGAAGCTTTCTTT. Translated: CASSLTGPNTEAFF.

This clonotype was counted ten times or more. The rearrangement joins TRBV10-2 to TRBJ1-5; D gene uncertain. This CDR3 contains 14 residues. Trimming removed 0 bases from V and 4 bases from J, with 7 bases in between. Germline V lookup: CDR1 WSHSY, CDR2 SAAADI. The CDR3 region has the DNA TGCGCCAGCAGTGAGTCAGGGCGAAATCAGCCCCAGCATTTT. It is translated as CASSESGRNQPQHF.